This T cell receptor (beta chain) comes out of a study of T-cell reconstitution after alpha-beta-depleted transplantation in children. The germline V gene encodes CDR1 SEHNR and CDR2 FQNEAQ (reference sequence). This CDR3 is 14 amino acids long. Deletions cut 6 bases from V and 6 bases from J, with 12 bases between. The study, taken as a whole, reports: There were reportedly several hundred expanded graft clones from which alpha-beta T cells came about two months after transplant.

This clonotype was recorded many times. Its antigen is currently unknown. The authors prepared the TCRbeta library with unique molecular identifiers. TCRdb called the PCR reads again in MiXCR, with one record for every CDR3 protein. The table lists approximately 650,000 distinct CDR3 sequences, about an eighth of them singletons. The chain recombines TRBV7-9 with TRBJ1-6, with D possibly matching TRBD1 (5 bases). This TCR came from a girl aged 2-10 years with congenital amegakaryocytic thrombocytopenia, due to receive a stem cell transplant. The sample consisted of PBMCs, taken before TCRalphabeta/CD19-depleted stem cell transplant. In DNA form, the CDR3 reads TGTGCCAGCAGATCCCCAGGGAGTAATTCACCCCTCCACTTT. It codes for CASRSPGSNSPLHF. The whole variable domain, remainder taken from reference TRBV7-9 and TRBJ1-6, is DTGVSQNPRHKITKRGQNVTFRCDPISEHNRLYWYRQTLGQGPEFLTYFQNEAQLEKSRLLSDRFSAERPKGSFSTLEIQRTEQGDSAMYLCASRSPGSNSPLHFGNGTRLTVT.